This record concerns one T cell receptor (beta chain) sequence. Positive CCR7 selection of CD45RO-negative cells yielded the naive CD8 cells, and terminally differentiated effector memory CD45RA+ cells were excluded. Assay execution took place at the deep level. Using immunoSEQ multiplex PCR, the repertoire was profiled, and TCRdb retains in-frame clones only, with some absent. The sample consists of about 2.1 million clones, roughly 95% of them appearing once. The data belong to a study of shared clonotypes between healthy human individuals. Across the whole study: Sampling drew on donors who were a couple of women and a few men aged 18 to 49.

The CDR3 length is 13 residues. Germline CDR1 is MGHRA and CDR2 is YSYEKL. V gave up 3 bases and J gave up 8 bases; unmatched junction bases: 5. The source of this sequence is a man between 18 and 29 years old in good health. Some clones in this sample may be carry-over from other donors' samples. Sequencing was performed on naive CD8+ T cells from PBMCs. The chain combines TRBV4-1 with TRBJ1-2, with TRBD1 matching 8 bases. CDR3 loop: CASSQSGGQGYTF. The CDR3 DNA reads as TGCGCCAGCAGCCAGTCAGGGGGCCAGGGCTACACCTTC.